These 23 T cell receptor beta chains were all obtained from the same sample, sequenced in a study of regulatory T cells in long-lasting Graves disease. Arm-PCR of CDR3 regions and iRepertoire HTBI primers were the basis on which TCR beta libraries were built. Using its own MiXCR run on the multiplex PCR reads, TCRdb lists one record per CDR3 protein. The repertoire holds around 400,000 distinct CDR3 sequences, with about a quarter as singletons. The time point here: persistent/refractory GD, antithyroid drugs over 5 years with positive TRAb. There was RNA extracted from PBMCs, and the TCR library was made from it. The input for sequencing was peripheral blood mononuclear cells (PBMCs), taken when the disease was refractory, from a patient treated with antithyroid drugs. The receptors shown here come from a female donor with Graves disease.

This clonotype showed up just a few times. The chain recombines TRBV6-5 with TRBJ1-1; D unresolved. Per the germline V gene, CDR1 is MNHEY and CDR2 is SVGAGI. The CDR3 covers 14 residues. Trimming removed 4 bases from V and 0 bases from J, with 9 bases in between. CDR3 amino acids: CASSSNALNTEAFF. The CDR3 coding sequence is TGTGCCAGCAGTTCCAACGCCCTGAACACTGAAGCTTTCTTT.

This chain joins TRBV12-3 or TRBV12-4 and TRBJ1-5; 9 positions agree with TRBD1. The CDR3 sequence is 15 residues long. After removal of 7 bases from V and 4 bases from J, the junction contained 8 bases not matched to a gene. The CDR3: CASTIAGTGNQPQHF. In nucleotides, the CDR3 is TGTGCCAGCACCATTGCGGGGACAGGGAATCAGCCCCAGCATTTT.

The rearrangement joins TRBV14 to TRBJ1-6; tentatively, D is TRBD1 (5 bases). Deletions cut 0 bases from V and 13 bases from J, with 16 bases between. This CDR3 contains 15 residues. Germline V CDR1 and CDR2: SGHDN, FVKESK. CDR3 in DNA: TGTGCCAGCAGCCAAGATCGAACAGGCGGTAGTCCCCTCCACTTT. This codes for CASSQDRTGGSPLHF.

The rearrangement joins TRBV6-5 to TRBJ1-2; a weak D match, TRBD1 (5 bases). CDR1 is MNHEY and CDR2 is SVGAGI in the germline V gene. The CDR3 is 17 residues long. V lost 0 bases, J lost 0 bases, and 14 bases lay in between. The CDR3 is CASSYSRGGAANYGYTF. CDR3 DNA: TGTGCCAGCAGTTACTCCCGTGGAGGGGCCGCTAACTATGGCTACACCTTC.

As concerns this clonotype: This may arise from a read error, as a much more abundant clone is one base away. The chain has TRBV7-2 and TRBJ2-7, with 7 bases aligning to TRBD2. CDR3 length: 15 residues. V was pared by 1 base and J by 2 bases, with 5 bases of the junction left unmatched. CDR1 is SGHTA, CDR2 FQGNSA, per germline. In DNA form, the CDR3 reads TGTGCCAGCAGCTTAGGGTCTAGCGGTACCTACGAGCAGTACTTC. Encoded protein: CASSLGSSGTYEQYF.

V usage is TRBV5-1 and J usage is TRBJ2-7; a weak D match, TRBD2 (6 bases). This CDR3 region has 15 residues. The germline gives CDR1 SGHRS, CDR2 YFSETQ. V was cut by 3 bases and J by 5 bases, with 18 bases left in between. The CDR3 loop reads CASSYRDLNRDEQYF. The CDR3 DNA is TGCGCCAGCAGCTACCGGGACTTAAACAGAGACGAGCAGTACTTC.

The rearrangement links TRBV10-3 to TRBJ1-5; 10 nucleotides align to TRBD1. The trim removed 5 bases at V and 0 bases at J, leaving 13 bases unmatched. Germline V lookup: CDR1 ENHRY, CDR2 SYGVKD. The CDR3 contains 19 residues. The CDR3 loop is CAISPTAGQGYYSNQPQHF. For the CDR3, the DNA is TGTGCCATCAGTCCAACGGCGGGACAGGGGTACTATAGCAATCAGCCCCAGCATTTT.

This chain uses TRBV28 with TRBJ2-7; D is possibly TRBD2 (6 bases). The CDR3 has 16 residues. Trimming left V 7 bases short and J 3 bases short, with 22 bases between. In germline, CDR1 is MDHEN, CDR2 SYDVKM. As DNA, the CDR3 is TGTGCCAGCATCACCGTACCAGGGCTAGCGTTCTACGAGCAGTACTTC. Translation gives CASITVPGLAFYEQYF. The full variable domain, its missing parts supplied by reference TRBV28 and TRBJ2-7, is DVKVTQSSRYLVKRTGEKVFLECVQDMDHENMFWYRQDPGLGLRLIYFSYDVKMKEKGDIPEGYSVSREKKERFSLILESASTNQTSMYLCASITVPGLAFYEQYFGPGTRLTVT.

This clonotype was counted at least ten times. The chain is built from TRBV29-1 and TRBJ1-1, with D unresolved. Trimming shortened V by 8 bases and J by 1 base, and 14 bases separated the two germline ends. Germline loops: CDR1 SQVTM, CDR2 ANQGSEA. CDR3 size: 13 residues. The CDR3 DNA reads TGCAGCACCACCGGCGAGGCGAACACTGAAGCTTTCTTT. Protein product: CSTTGEANTEAFF.

This clonotype was counted only a few times. The rearrangement uses TRBV5-5 and TRBJ2-5, with 14 bases identical to TRBD2. The CDR3 consists of 18 residues. V gave up 4 bases and J gave up 5 bases; unmatched junction bases: 13. The V gene's germline CDR1 is SGHKS and CDR2 YYEKEE (reference sequence). The CDR3 region has the DNA TGTGCCAGCAGCCCCACACCGGGACTAGCGGGAGCGCAGGAGACCCAGTACTTC. Protein product: CASSPTPGLAGAQETQYF.

A word on this clonotype: The junction does not match germline at one end; this may be a read error. The V gene is TRBV29-1, the J gene TRBJ1-1; tentative D call: TRBD1 (5 bases). The CDR3 has 13 amino acids. Germline loops: CDR1 SQVTM, CDR2 ANQGSEA. CDR3 DNA: TGCATCGTTGATTGGGGGAGGGACACTGAAGCTTTCTTT. Its translation: CIVDWGRDTEAFF. The entire variable domain, with the rest obtained from reference TRBV29-1 and TRBJ1-1, is as follows: SAVISQKPSRDICQRGTSLTIQCQVDSQVTMMFWYRQQPGQSLTLIATANQGSEATYESGFVIDKFPISRPNLTFSTLTVSNMSPEDSSIYLCIVDWGRDTEAFFGQGTRLTVV.

This clonotype showed up many times. The rearrangement joins TRBV2 to TRBJ2-2; D is perhaps TRBD2 (5 bases). CDR3 length: 15 residues. From germline, CDR1 is SNHLY and CDR2 FYNNEI. With 3 bases removed from V and 2 bases from J, the gap between germline ends came to 10 bases. The CDR3 DNA sequence: TGTGCCAGCAGTGATTTGGACTTAAACACCGGGGAGCTGTTTTTT. It yields the protein CASSDLDLNTGELFF.

The DNA for the CDR3 is TGTGCCCATGGAAGCACAGATACGCAGTATTTT. It codes for CAHGSTDTQYF. This rearrangement joins TRBV30 to TRBJ2-3; D gene uncertain. Trimming shortened V by 8 bases and J by 0 bases, and 6 bases separated the two germline ends. The germline CDR1 and CDR2 sequences are GTSNPN and SVGIG (reference sequence). This CDR3 is 11 amino acids long.

This clonotype occurred many times. The chain recombines TRBV12-3 or TRBV12-4 with TRBJ1-1; 9 bases line up with TRBD1. J lost 4 bases, V lost 5 bases, and 8 bases had no gene match. CDR3 size: 15 residues. The CDR3 DNA is TGTGCCAGCAGTCGCCAGACAGGGGGTGGCACTGAAGCTTTCTTT. Its translation is CASSRQTGGGTEAFF.

Many counts were recorded for this clonotype. The chain has TRBV18 and TRBJ2-7; no definite D call. Between the trimmed V and J ends, which lost 2 bases and 0 bases, there was a span of 11 bases. The CDR3 length is 15 residues. CDR1 and CDR2 (germline): KGHSH, LQKENI. CDR3 DNA: TGTGCCAGCTCACCAGTAGGTTTGAGCTCCTACGAGCAGTACTTC. This gives the protein CASSPVGLSSYEQYF.

This clonotype has just a few counts. The chain recombines TRBV20-1 with TRBJ2-5; 11 bases match TRBD2. The germline V gene has CDR1 DFQATT and CDR2 SNEGSKA (reference sequence). V was pared by 0 bases and J by 5 bases, with 8 bases of the junction left unmatched. The CDR3 contains 16 residues. In DNA form, the CDR3 reads TGCAGTGCTAGAGATTGGACTAGCGGGTTAATTGAGACCCAGTACTTC. Amino acid sequence: CSARDWTSGLIETQYF.

This clonotype was detected many times. The chain links TRBV3-1 to TRBJ1-2; the match to TRBD1 covers 7 bases. Trimming took 5 bases from V and 2 from J; bases not matched to a gene: 5. This CDR3 has 14 amino acids. The germline V gene has CDR1 LGHDT and CDR2 YNNKEL (reference sequence). In nucleotides, the CDR3 is TGTGCCAGCAGCAGGGGACAGTCGAACTATGGCTACACCTTC. Its translation is CASSRGQSNYGYTF.

V gene TRBV6-1 combines with J gene TRBJ1-2; 8 bases agree with TRBD1. V gave up 5 bases and J gave up 4 bases; unmatched junction bases: 9. There are 15 residues in the CDR3. The germline CDR1 and CDR2 sequences are MNHNS and SASEGT. This CDR3 reads CASSPTGQGLYGYTF. The CDR3 DNA sequence: TGTGCCAGCAGTCCTACTGGACAGGGCCTCTATGGCTACACCTTC.

The chain is built from TRBV6-2 or TRBV6-3 and TRBJ2-7; D may be TRBD1 or TRBD2 (5 bases each). The CDR3 runs 15 residues. Looked up from germline, CDR1 is MNHEY and CDR2 is SVGEGT. Trimming removed 6 bases at V and 4 bases at J, with 19 bases between. The CDR3 spells CASSPGAGPKYEQYF. Written as DNA, the CDR3 is TGTGCCAGCAGCCCCGGGGCAGGGCCTAAATACGAGCAGTACTTC.

The sample holds a few counts of this clonotype. This chain uses TRBV12-3 or TRBV12-4 with TRBJ2-7; no firm D call. CDR3 size: 14 residues. V lost 3 bases and J lost 0, with 9 bases in between. The CDR3 bases are TGTGCCAGCAGTTTCGACTCCTTCTCCTACGAGCAGTACTTC. This sequence encodes CASSFDSFSYEQYF.

This clonotype was counted between two and nine times. This sequence joins TRBV6-5 and TRBJ2-6; tentatively, D is TRBD2 (5 bases). Germline CDR1 reads MNHEY; CDR2 reads SVGAGI. There are 16 residues in the CDR3. V gave up 1 base and J gave up 0 bases, with 7 bases separating them. DNA for the CDR3: TGTGCCAGCAGTTACTGGAGGAACTCTGGGGCCAACGTCCTGACTTTC. It yields the protein CASSYWRNSGANVLTF.

This chain links TRBV5-1 with TRBJ1-6; TRBD1 is a possible D gene (6 bases). Between the trimmed V and J ends, which lost 0 bases and 7 bases, there was a span of 17 bases. The length of the CDR3 is 17 residues. Germline V gives CDR1 SGHRS, CDR2 YFSETQ. CDR3: CASSLGHYRENNSPLHF. The CDR3 DNA reads as TGCGCCAGCAGCTTGGGGCATTACAGGGAGAACAATTCACCCCTCCACTTT.

V usage is TRBV20-1 and J usage is TRBJ2-4, with D possibly called TRBD1 or TRBD2 (5 bases each). CDR1 is DFQATT, CDR2 SNEGSKA, per germline (reference sequence). This CDR3 spans 14 amino acids. Trimming cost V 2 bases and J 6 bases, with 14 bases left between them. CDR3 protein: CSARRMGDGNIQYF. The CDR3 DNA follows: TGCAGTGCTAGAAGGATGGGGGATGGAAACATTCAGTACTTC.